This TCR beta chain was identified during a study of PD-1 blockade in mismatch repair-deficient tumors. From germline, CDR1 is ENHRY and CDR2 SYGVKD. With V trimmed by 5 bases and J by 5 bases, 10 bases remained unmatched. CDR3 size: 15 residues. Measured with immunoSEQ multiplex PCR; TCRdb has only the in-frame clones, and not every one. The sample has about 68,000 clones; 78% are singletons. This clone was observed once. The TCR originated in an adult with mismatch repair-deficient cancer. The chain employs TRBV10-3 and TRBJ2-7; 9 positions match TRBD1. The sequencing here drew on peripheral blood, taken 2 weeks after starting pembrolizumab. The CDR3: CAISPEPGQGHEQYF. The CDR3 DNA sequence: TGTGCCATCAGTCCGGAACCGGGACAGGGCCACGAGCAGTACTTC.